Below, 10 T cell receptor beta chains from the same sample are listed, as sequenced in a study of spatial heterogeneity in lung cancer. Time point reported: sample taken at primary tumor resection. Unsorted whole RNA from tumor, nontumor lung or frozen PBMC underwent sequencing. Via MiXCR, TCRdb re-called the 5' RACE reads, giving one row per CDR3 protein. The data contain under 2,000 distinct CDR3 sequences, about 7.6% of them seen just once; the ten biggest clones take up under 25%. Sequencing was performed on normal lung tissue next to the tumor, taken at surgery. The receptors were sampled from a male donor with early-stage non-small cell lung cancer.

This clonotype was recorded at least ten times. A library prepared for alpha chains yielded this beta chain as an off-target read; its size is of little meaning. V usage is TRBV29-1 and J usage is TRBJ2-1, with 8 bases identical to TRBD2. The CDR3 length is 12 residues. Trimming cost V 6 bases and J 5 bases; bases outside gene matches: 3. The germline CDR1 and CDR2 sequences are SQVTM and ANQGSEA. The CDR3 bases are TGCAGCGTCGGGAGGGGGGACAATGAGCAGTTCTTC. Its translation is CSVGRGDNEQFF.

Judged by abundance, this clonotype is medium-sized. Since the library was made to target alpha chains, this beta chain is a stray read and its abundance is not meaningful. The chain recombines TRBV7-2 with TRBJ2-7, with TRBD1 identical over 9 bases. Unmatched junction bases numbered 8, after V lost 6 bases and J lost 5 bases. Germline V lookup: CDR1 SGHTA, CDR2 FQGNSA. This CDR3 contains 14 residues. The CDR3 bases are TGTGCCAGCAGTTGGGACAGGGTCGGGAACGAGCAGTACTTC. Translating gives CASSWDRVGNEQYF.

As for this clonotype: Because this beta chain is a stray read in a library intended to capture alpha chains, its abundance should not be given much weight. The V call is TRBV20-1, the J call TRBJ1-2; a weak D match, TRBD1 (6 bases). Germline V gene sequence: CDR1 DFQATT, CDR2 SNEGSKA (reference sequence). The CDR3 loop spans 13 amino acids. V lost 6 bases to trimming and J lost 3 bases, with 14 bases between them. As DNA, the CDR3 is TGCAGTGCCCCCCCGGACAGAGACTATGGCTACACCTTC. Its protein is CSAPPDRDYGYTF.

This clonotype was seen only once. Being off target in a library aimed at alpha chains, this beta chain has a size of little meaning. The rearrangement links TRBV12-3 or TRBV12-4 to TRBJ1-2, with a possible D match to TRBD1 (5 bases). V lost 3 bases and J lost 8, with 10 bases in between. This CDR3 contains 12 residues. The CDR3 nucleotides are TGTGCCAGCAGTTTTGCGGGGCGAGGCTACACCTTC. Protein: CASSFAGRGYTF.

This clonotype was detected many times. This beta chain lies outside the target of a library built for alpha chains; its clone size means little. The chain uses TRBV7-2 and TRBJ1-6; no clear D. CDR3 size: 13 residues. Germline CDR1 and CDR2: SGHTA and FQGNSA. V shed 4 bases and J shed 9 bases, with 10 bases lying between them. In DNA, the CDR3 is TGTGCCAGCAGCTCCGGGAACCTTTCACCCCTCCACTTT. Translating it yields CASSSGNLSPLHF.

This clonotype is labeled as medium-sized. This beta chain lies outside the target of a library built for alpha chains; its clone size means little. V usage is TRBV7-7 and J usage is TRBJ2-3; tentatively, D is TRBD1 or TRBD2 (5 bases each). The CDR3 consists of 14 residues. Germline V gene data show CDR1 as SSHAT and CDR2 as FNYEAQ (reference sequence). V was trimmed by 1 base and J by 5 bases, leaving 10 bases between them. CDR3 protein: CASSLGGSGDTQYF. The CDR3 DNA reads TGTGCCAGCAGCTTAGGGGGGTCCGGAGATACGCAGTATTTT.

This clonotype has a count of ten or more. This beta chain is an off-target read within a library intended for alpha chains, so its frequency means little. The J gene is TRBJ2-7, the V gene TRBV6-5; TRBD2 aligns across 14 bases. Per germline, CDR1 MNHEY and CDR2 SVGAGI. V lost 6 bases and J lost 0; bases outside the gene matches: 4. The CDR3 extends over 16 amino acids. This CDR3 is CASSSGLAGASYEQYF. The CDR3 region has the DNA TGTGCCAGCAGCTCGGGACTAGCGGGGGCCTCCTACGAGCAGTACTTC.

This clonotype is labeled as medium-sized (0.01 to 0.1%). As an off-target read in a library built for alpha chains, this beta chain has a frequency of little significance. V usage is TRBV20-1 and J usage is TRBJ1-4; a possible D gene is TRBD1 (6 bases). The CDR3 has 14 amino acids. Trimming left V 5 bases short and J 7 bases short, with 17 bases between. The germline V gene encodes CDR1 DFQATT and CDR2 SNEGSKA (reference sequence). The CDR3 protein is CSAPYRVSGEKLFF. In DNA form, the CDR3 reads TGCAGTGCTCCTTACAGGGTTTCAGGTGAAAAACTGTTTTTT.

This clonotype is labeled medium-sized. This beta chain was picked up by a library intended for alpha chains and is off target, so its count carries little meaning. The genes are TRBV12-3 or TRBV12-4 and TRBJ2-7, with a possible D match to TRBD1 (6 bases). The V end was cut by 5 bases, the J end by 0 bases, with 11 bases between. The CDR3 covers 14 residues. The chain's CDR3 is CASSPGGGSYEQYF. The CDR3, as DNA: TGTGCCAGCAGTCCTGGGGGCGGCTCCTACGAGCAGTACTTC.

Worth noting for this clonotype: This beta chain slipped into a library made for alpha chains as a stray read, so its size is not meaningful. The chain links TRBV7-8 to TRBJ1-5; no reliable D call. V was pared by 3 bases and J by 1 base, with 10 bases between. The CDR3 extends over 15 amino acids. Germline V gene sequence: CDR1 SGHVS, CDR2 FQNEAQ. The CDR3 DNA sequence: TGTGCCAGCAGCTTCTTCACGGAAAGCAATCAGCCCCAGCATTTT. Translated: CASSFFTESNQPQHF.